This T cell receptor (beta chain) is from a study of vaccination effects on CD4 cells after COVID-19 (dated by TCRdb to 2022 to 2024). At the level of the whole study: Each participant got two doses of an mRNA SARS-CoV-2 vaccine, either BNT162b2 or mRNA-1273. In both COVID-19 convalescent patients and infection-naive vaccine recipients, the study compared SARS-CoV-2 spike-specific CD4+ TCR repertoires from before mRNA vaccination with those from after it. The full study included 10 to 11 COVID-19 convalescent patients and a few SARS-CoV-2-naive healthy vaccine recipients. The Oncomine TCR Beta short-read assay on an Illumina iSeq 100 was used to sequence cultures from other donors in the study. Results and caveats for the whole study, not just this receptor: Among healthy vaccine recipients, nearly all vaccine-induced clones were SARS-CoV-2 mono-reactive, and only 1 of 255 was cross-reactive with common cold coronaviruses. Marked clonal contraction was observed in both infection-induced and vaccine-induced clones at late post-vaccination timepoints, consistent with waning T cell responses. Limitations of the study were the small number of convalescent patients and the absence of early post-infection timepoints.

About this clone itself: No antigen is known for it. Per-base qualities were not stored, and no clone one base away is much larger.

Preparation of the library involved the immunoSEQ multiplex PCR assay. TCR beta CDR3 sequencing was performed on DNA from the cultured, isolated CD4+ T cells. The source study handled its data this way. Non-productive TCR sequences were removed, reads were trimmed to the CDR3 region, and CDR3s of at least 7 amino acids were retained. Antigen-specific clonotypes were identified using the MANAFEST web app by comparison of expansion in peptide wells against reference cultures. To be called positive, a clone needed expansion at FDR<0.05 compared with the reference and with all other wells, an odds ratio greater than 5, and a frequency greater than 0.1% in two replicate wells. A clonotype was called cross-reactive if it was significantly expanded both in SARS-CoV-2 spike wells and in at least one common cold coronavirus spike condition. Using the stringdist R package, CDR3 similarity was measured by Levenshtein distance, and unrooted trees were constructed with ape in R 3.6.1. In TCRdb, the immuneACCESS table is reduced to in-frame sequences with V and J assigned. These tables do not hold every clone; where another copy was compared, an unresolved V gene accounts for under half, and the others remain unexplained. Clone size and the V and J calls come from that table; the DNA yielded D and trimming. The sample contains over 25,000 clones, about 81% of them found a single time. In total, the top ten clones hold around 30% of the sample.

In the ViraFEST assay, PBMC were stimulated with viral peptide pools, and antigen-specific CD4+ T cell clonotypes were then identified by expansion using TCR sequencing. After more than 9 days of culture, CD4+ T cells were isolated with the EasySep CD4+ T cell isolation kit. Negative nucleocapsid antibody results before and after vaccination confirmed that the healthy vaccine recipients had no prior SARS-CoV-2 infection. A few million PBMC per well were cultured with approximately 10 ug/ml peptides in IMDM containing 5% human AB serum, approximately 9.9 IU/ml IL-2 and gentamicin. On days 3 and 7, half of the culture medium was replaced with fresh IL-2-containing medium. Unless noted otherwise, every peptide stimulation condition was cultured in triplicate wells. PBMC were separated from whole blood using Ficoll-Paque Plus gradient centrifugation and were then either cryopreserved at -140C or used fresh. Overlapping peptide pools spanned the spike proteins of SARS-CoV-2 and the common cold coronaviruses HCoV-NL63, HCoV-OC43 and HCoV-229E. Genomic DNA was extracted from cultured CD4+ T cells with the QIAamp micro DNA kit.

This material consisted of CD4+ T cells from PBMCs cultured with SARS-CoV-2 spike peptides, taken before COVID-19 vaccination. In light of the paper, this sample's cell subset or site label describes: SARS-CoV-2 spike overlapping peptide pool stimulation. The sequence was obtained from a human donor who received a COVID-19 vaccine.

The CDR3 corresponds to CASSLYSGGEAFF. The bases read TGTGCCAGCAGCTTATATTCAGGAGGTGAAGCTTTCTTT. This chain is built from TRBV7-3 and TRBJ1-1; the D gene is not confidently resolved. Spanning cysteine to phenylalanine, the CDR3 consists of 13 amino acids. Left in the record is the CDR3 DNA by itself, 39 bases read in frame from the first base. From the germline V gene, CDR1 is SGHTA and CDR2 is FQGTGA. V and J are truncated by 2 bases and 7 bases respectively, leaving an intervening sequence of 11 bases. With the portions outside the CDR3 filled from the reference TRBV7-3 and TRBJ1-1 genes, the complete variable region becomes GAGVSQTPSNKVTEKGKYVELRCDPISGHTALYWYRQSLGQGPEFLIYFQGTGAADDSGLPNDRFFAVRPEGSVSTLKIQRTERGDSAVYLCASSLYSGGEAFFGQGTRLTVV.